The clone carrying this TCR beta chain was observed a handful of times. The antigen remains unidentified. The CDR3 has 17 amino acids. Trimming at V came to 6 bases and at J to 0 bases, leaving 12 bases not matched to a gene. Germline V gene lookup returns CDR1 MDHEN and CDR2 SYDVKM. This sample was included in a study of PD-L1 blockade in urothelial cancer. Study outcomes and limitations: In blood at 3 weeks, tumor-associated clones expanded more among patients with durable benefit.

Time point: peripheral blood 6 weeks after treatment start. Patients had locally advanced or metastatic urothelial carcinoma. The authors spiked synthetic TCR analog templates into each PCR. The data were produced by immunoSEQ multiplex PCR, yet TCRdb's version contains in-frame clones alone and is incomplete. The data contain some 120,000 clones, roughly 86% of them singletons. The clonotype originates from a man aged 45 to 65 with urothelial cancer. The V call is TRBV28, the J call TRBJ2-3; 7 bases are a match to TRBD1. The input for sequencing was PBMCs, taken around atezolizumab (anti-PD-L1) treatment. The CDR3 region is CASRTHPGTESTDTQYF. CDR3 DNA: TGTGCCAGCAGGACCCACCCCGGGACAGAAAGCACAGATACGCAGTATTTT.